Each of the 30 T cell receptor beta chains below was sequenced from the same sample in a study of naive and memory T cell subsets. Noted treatment: skin biopsy from PPD injection site in Mantoux-positive individual. An oligonucleotide containing a UMI was ligated to the 3' end of TCR cDNA. Ligated cDNA underwent four rounds of PCR with nested alpha and beta constant region primers and SP2. TCRdb analysed the UMI-ligation and nested PCR reads with MiXCR anew, one entry per CDR3 protein. This table has approximately 21,000 distinct CDR3 sequences, approximately 6% appearing once. Sequences were derived from skin, sampled from a tuberculin skin test site. Receptor source: an adult in good health.

A few counts support this clonotype. CDR3 in DNA: TGCAGTGCTAGAGATCGGGCCAGGCCCTCTGGGGCCAACGTCCTGACTTTC. This translates into CSARDRARPSGANVLTF. The chain carries TRBV20-1 and TRBJ2-6; D not resolved. Trimming removed 0 bases from V and 0 bases from J, with 12 bases in between. The CDR3 loop spans 17 amino acids. Per the germline V gene, CDR1 is DFQATT and CDR2 is SNEGSKA (reference sequence).

CDR3 nucleotide sequence: TGTGCCAGCAGTCCACCAAAACTAGCGGGACCCCCCGGGAATGAGCAGTTCTTC. Its protein is CASSPPKLAGPPGNEQFF. The V gene is TRBV25-1, the J gene TRBJ2-1; 10 bases match TRBD2. Germline values: CDR1 MGHDK, CDR2 SYGVNS. This CDR3 is 18 amino acids long. The trim removed 5 bases at V and 7 bases at J, leaving 17 bases unmatched.

This clonotype was found many times. The chain recombines TRBV6-5 with TRBJ1-1; tentatively, D is TRBD1 (6 bases). Germline loops: CDR1 MNHEY, CDR2 SVGAGI. Trimming left V 5 bases short and J 7 bases short, with 11 bases between. The CDR3 contains 12 residues. The CDR3 region has the DNA TGTGCCAGCAGTAGGGGGTCCGATGAAGCTTTCTTT. This gives the protein CASSRGSDEAFF.

At least ten counts were recorded for this clonotype. This CDR3 is CASRWQGTDTQYF. CDR3 bases: TGTGCCAGCAGGTGGCAGGGTACGGATACGCAGTATTTT. The chain combines TRBV27 with TRBJ2-3; tentative D call: TRBD1 (5 bases). The V gene's germline CDR1 is MNHEY and CDR2 SMNVEV (reference sequence). Trimming removed 6 bases from V and 6 bases from J, with 13 bases in between. This CDR3 is 13 amino acids long.

This clonotype was observed at least ten times. The chain links TRBV4-3 to TRBJ1-1; D gene unclear. CDR3 length equals 15 residues. V gave up 3 bases and J gave up 3 bases, with 14 bases separating them. Germline lookup yields CDR1 LGHNA and CDR2 YSLEER. This chain's CDR3 is CASSHRSAEDTEAFF. CDR3 nucleotide sequence: TGCGCCAGCAGCCACCGCTCGGCGGAAGACACTGAAGCTTTCTTT.

This rearrangement joins TRBV5-6 to TRBJ2-1; D might be TRBD1 or TRBD2, each matching 5 bases. V lost 3 bases and J 7 bases, leaving 11 bases between the germline ends. The CDR3 extends over 13 amino acids. Germline CDR1 reads SGHDT; CDR2 reads YYEEEE. Here the CDR3 reads CASSWDGQNEQFF. The CDR3 DNA reads TGTGCCAGCAGCTGGGACGGCCAGAATGAGCAGTTCTTC.

By share, this clonotype ranks as medium-sized. The gene calls are TRBV20-1 and TRBJ2-2; D not resolved. Per the germline V gene, CDR1 is DFQATT and CDR2 is SNEGSKA (reference sequence). The CDR3 has 13 residues. Trimming cost V 4 bases and J 0 bases, with 6 bases left between them. The CDR3 DNA is TGCAGTGCTAACCATGCGAACACCGGGGAGCTGTTTTTT. Amino acids: CSANHANTGELFF.

This clonotype was counted many times. The chain recombines TRBV7-9 with TRBJ1-1; D unclear. Between the trimmed V and J ends, which lost 1 base and 0 bases, there was a span of 6 bases. This CDR3 is 14 amino acids long. The germline gives CDR1 SEHNR, CDR2 FQNEAQ (reference sequence). This chain's CDR3 is CASSLGAMNTEAFF. The CDR3 coding sequence is TGTGCCAGCAGCTTAGGAGCTATGAACACTGAAGCTTTCTTT.

The sample holds a few counts of this clonotype. V and J are TRBV6-6 and TRBJ2-3; no clear D. V gave up 5 bases and J gave up 3 bases, with 15 bases separating them. This CDR3 has 15 amino acids. From germline, CDR1 is MNHNY and CDR2 SVGAGI (reference sequence). In nucleotides, the CDR3 is TGTGCCAGCAGTCCTAAGAATAGGGCAACAGATACGCAGTATTTT. This sequence encodes CASSPKNRATDTQYF.

This clonotype has a count of ten or more. The CDR3 nucleotides read TGCAGTGCTTGGGCCCGGGAGGCCGGGGCTCGCGAGACCCAGTACTTC. Its translation is CSAWAREAGARETQYF. The V and J genes are TRBV20-1 and TRBJ2-5, with 7 bases matching TRBD2. Germline loops: CDR1 DFQATT, CDR2 SNEGSKA (reference sequence). This CDR3 has 16 amino acids. With V trimmed by 5 bases and J by 5 bases, 17 bases remained unmatched.

This clonotype is judged medium-sized. The chain is built from TRBV18 and TRBJ2-1; 7 nucleotides align to TRBD2. V lost 6 bases, J lost 15 bases, and 11 bases stayed unmatched. The germline CDR1 and CDR2 sequences are KGHSH and LQKENI. The CDR3 runs to 12 residues. In nucleotides, the CDR3 is TGTGCCAGCTCCCTACGGGGCGGGAGCTCGTTCTTC. As protein: CASSLRGGSSFF.

The table lists this clonotype with a few counts. The chain recombines TRBV20-1 with TRBJ2-1; 10 bases line up with TRBD1. Germline lookup yields CDR1 DFQATT and CDR2 SNEGSKA (reference sequence). V was clipped by 4 bases and J by 8 bases; unmatched bases: 8. There are 14 residues in the CDR3. The CDR3 nucleotides are TGCAGTGCTAACCGGGACAGGGGCGCCCATGAGCAGTTCTTC. Translation: CSANRDRGAHEQFF.

This clonotype has ten or more counts. CDR3 DNA sequence: TGTGCCAGCAGCCAAGATTCTGGGAACCCCAATGAGCAGTTCTTC. This codes for CASSQDSGNPNEQFF. The chain joins TRBV3-1 to TRBJ2-1; no firm D call. V gave up 0 bases and J gave up 6 bases, with 12 bases separating them. The V gene's germline CDR1 is LGHDT and CDR2 YNNKEL (reference sequence). The CDR3 has 15 amino acids.

This clonotype was seen ten or more times. This chain links TRBV5-1 with TRBJ1-4; TRBD1 matches at 8 bases. After removal of 0 bases from V and 8 bases from J, the junction contained 6 bases not matched to a gene. The CDR3 runs 15 residues. CDR1 is SGHRS, CDR2 YFSETQ, per germline. CDR3 in DNA: TGCGCCAGCAGCTTGGCGGGGACAGGAACCGAAAAACTGTTTTTT. Translation gives CASSLAGTGTEKLFF.

This clonotype was counted only a few times. The chain has TRBV28 and TRBJ2-7; TRBD2 might be the D (5 bases). Germline assignment: CDR1 MDHEN and CDR2 SYDVKM. Trimming shortened V by 5 bases and J by 2 bases, and 10 bases separated the two germline ends. This CDR3 is 13 amino acids long. This chain's CDR3 is CASSPGSPYEQYF. CDR3 coding DNA: TGTGCCAGCAGTCCGGGAAGCCCCTACGAGCAGTACTTC. Using reference TRBV28 and TRBJ2-7 for the parts outside the CDR3, the full variable domain is DVKVTQSSRYLVKRTGEKVFLECVQDMDHENMFWYRQDPGLGLRLIYFSYDVKMKEKGDIPEGYSVSREKKERFSLILESASTNQTSMYLCASSPGSPYEQYFGPGTRLTVT.

This clonotype was seen ten or more times. The CDR3 loop is CASRGTGTPQETQYF. CDR3 coding DNA: TGTGCCAGCAGGGGAACCGGGACACCCCAAGAGACCCAGTACTTC. The chain uses TRBV2 and TRBJ2-5; maybe TRBD1 (6 bases). CDR1 and CDR2 (germline): SNHLY, FYNNEI. V lost 6 bases to trimming and J lost 1 base, with 15 bases between them. The CDR3 runs 15 residues.

This clonotype was detected only a few times. The rearrangement links TRBV20-1 to TRBJ1-3, with D possibly matching TRBD1 (5 bases). Germline V lookup: CDR1 DFQATT, CDR2 SNEGSKA (reference sequence). V lost 0 bases, J lost 2 bases, and 17 bases lay in between. The CDR3 runs to 17 residues. CDR3 nucleotide sequence: TGCAGTGCTAGAGATCTCAGGGTCAATACTGCTGGAAACACCATATATTTT. It is translated as CSARDLRVNTAGNTIYF.

The sample holds one count of this clonotype. This may come from a read error, since a much larger clone is one base off. The chain joins TRBV20-1 to TRBJ2-4; no reliable D call. This CDR3 region has 15 residues. Germline lookup yields CDR1 DFQATT and CDR2 SNEGSKA (reference sequence). Trimming stripped 4 bases from V and 3 bases from J, with 16 bases between. This CDR3 is CSAKQPGLGKNIQYF. The CDR3 region has the DNA TGCAGTGCTAAGCAACCCGGGTTAGGCAAAAACATTCAGTACTTC.

In its sample, this clonotype is medium-sized. V gene TRBV10-3 combines with J gene TRBJ2-3, with D uncertain. In germline, CDR1 is ENHRY, CDR2 SYGVKD. V lost 4 bases and J lost 0, with 5 bases in between. This CDR3 region has 13 residues. CDR3 protein: CAISAPSTDTQYF. The CDR3 DNA reads TGTGCCATCAGTGCACCCAGCACAGATACGCAGTATTTT.

This clonotype was observed at least ten times. The rearrangement links TRBV5-1 to TRBJ2-5; 11 nucleotides agree with TRBD2. The V gene's germline CDR1 is SGHRS and CDR2 YFSETQ. The CDR3 sequence is 18 residues long. The ends lost 3 bases at V and 5 bases at J; junction bases unmatched: 15. Written as DNA, the CDR3 is TGCGCCAGCAGCTCCCGGGTAGCGGGAGGGCCTCGGGGCGAGACCCAGTACTTC. Protein product: CASSSRVAGGPRGETQYF.

This clonotype was detected only a few times. The chain links TRBV19 to TRBJ1-1, with D tentatively TRBD1 (6 bases). Germline loops: CDR1 LNHDA, CDR2 SQIVND (reference sequence). Trimming removed 10 bases at V and 4 bases at J, with 13 bases between. The CDR3 extends over 12 amino acids. CDR3 amino acids: CATGPGVTEAFF. Written as DNA, the CDR3 is TGTGCCACCGGACCAGGGGTCACTGAAGCTTTCTTT.

The V and J genes are TRBV2 and TRBJ2-4, with unresolved D. V was trimmed by 10 bases and J by 8 bases, leaving 18 bases between them. CDR3 length equals 13 residues. Per the germline V gene, CDR1 is SNHLY and CDR2 is FYNNEI. CDR3: CAIKTESEDIQYF. The CDR3 bases are TGTGCCATCAAGACGGAATCAGAGGACATTCAGTACTTC.

At least ten counts were recorded for this clonotype. The V call is TRBV19, the J call TRBJ2-6, with unresolved D. The V gene's germline CDR1 is LNHDA and CDR2 SQIVND (reference sequence). Trimming removed 5 bases from V and 6 bases from J, with 8 bases in between. CDR3 length: 13 residues. CDR3 DNA: TGTGCCAGTAGTCTCCGGCAGGCCAACGTCCTGACTTTC. The encoded protein is CASSLRQANVLTF.

In its sample, this clonotype was seen many times. V gene TRBV7-9 combines with J gene TRBJ2-7; the match to TRBD2 covers 7 bases. V shed 8 bases and J 3 bases; nucleotides not matched to a gene: 1. This CDR3 comprises 11 residues. Per germline, CDR1 SEHNR and CDR2 FQNEAQ (reference sequence). The DNA for the CDR3 is TGTGCCAGCGGACTAGTCTACGAGCAGTACTTC. Its protein is CASGLVYEQYF.

This clonotype has more than one count but fewer than ten. The DNA of the CDR3 is TGTGCCATCAGTGAGTCGACAGGGGACTATAGCAATCAGCCCCAGCATTTT. As protein: CAISESTGDYSNQPQHF. This chain links TRBV10-3 with TRBJ1-5; 8 bases align to TRBD1. The CDR3 has 17 residues. V trimming: 0 bases; J trimming: 0 bases; junction bases outside the gene matches: 4. CDR1 is ENHRY, CDR2 SYGVKD, per germline.

In this sample, this clonotype turned up many times. This chain links TRBV9 with TRBJ2-1; the D is unclear. CDR3 length: 12 residues. Trimming removed 2 bases at V and 5 bases at J, with 5 bases between. The V gene's germline CDR1 is SGDLS and CDR2 YYNGEE. The CDR3 loop is CASSVRNNEQFF. CDR3 DNA sequence: TGTGCCAGCAGCGTCAGGAACAATGAGCAGTTCTTC. The full variable domain, with the rest looked up from reference TRBV9 and TRBJ2-1, is DSGVTQTPKHLITATGQRVTLRCSPRSGDLSVYWYQQSLDQGLQFLIQYYNGEERAKGNILERFSAQQFPDLHSELNLSSLELGDSALYFCASSVRNNEQFFGPGTRLTVL.

This clonotype was counted many times. The chain couples TRBV4-2 to TRBJ2-1; 15 bases line up with TRBD2. CDR1 and CDR2 (germline): LGHNA, YNFKEQ. V was clipped by 3 bases and J by 10 bases; unmatched bases: 7. The CDR3 spans 16 residues. The chain's CDR3 is CASSHDLGLAGGEQFF. DNA for the CDR3: TGTGCCAGCAGCCATGACCTGGGACTAGCGGGAGGAGAGCAGTTCTTC.

The V call is TRBV7-9, the J call TRBJ1-2; D call uncertain. The CDR3 length is 14 residues. With 5 bases removed from V and 2 bases from J, the gap between germline ends came to 12 bases. The germline gives CDR1 SEHNR, CDR2 FQNEAQ (reference sequence). The CDR3 DNA sequence: TGTGCCAGCAGCCCCCCGGAGATAAACTATGGCTACACCTTC. Amino acid sequence: CASSPPEINYGYTF.

At least ten counts were recorded for this clonotype. The chain employs TRBV18 and TRBJ2-7, with 7 bases fitting TRBD1. CDR1 KGHSH and CDR2 LQKENI come from the germline V gene. The trim removed 1 base at V and 2 bases at J, leaving 8 bases unmatched. This CDR3 has 16 residues. The CDR3 nucleotides read TGTGCCAGCTCACCACTCGACAGGGACCGGACCTACGAGCAGTACTTC. It yields the protein CASSPLDRDRTYEQYF. Drawing the rest from reference TRBV18 and TRBJ2-7, the complete variable domain is NAGVMQNPRHLVRRRGQEARLRCSPMKGHSHVYWYRQLPEEGLKFMVYLQKENIIDESGMPKERFSAEFPKEGPSILRIQQVVRGDSAAYFCASSPLDRDRTYEQYFGPGTRLTVT.

This clonotype was seen only a few times. The chain carries TRBV6-1 and TRBJ2-7; 15 bases are a match to TRBD2. Germline assignment: CDR1 MNHNS and CDR2 SASEGT. This CDR3 has 17 amino acids. The V gene end was trimmed by 4 bases and the J gene end by 3 bases; junction bases not matched to a gene: 7. The CDR3 sequence is CASSVGTSGGNSYEQYF. CDR3 coding DNA: TGTGCCAGCAGTGTGGGGACTAGCGGGGGGAATAGCTACGAGCAGTACTTC.